A selection of T cell receptor beta chains follows, all from one sample in a study of T-cell memory formation after mild COVID-19. TCRdb analysed the 5' RACE reads with MiXCR anew, one entry per CDR3 protein. In the table there are approximately 390,000 distinct CDR3 sequences, 15% to 20% of which are singletons. The sequencing sample was made of PBMCs or a T cell subset sorted from them (not recorded which). Source of these receptors: a man between 18 and 29 years old who had mild COVID-19 (a few samples of this study predate the infection). Cell type and time point are not known. Each CDR3 is given with its conserved first and last residue. D genes are given only for firm matches. Clone size is not always given. Where it is, it says once, few, many or a class for expanded clones.

j_gene: TRBJ2-5; d_gene: NA; v_gene: TRBV5-1; abundance: NA; CDR3nt: TGCGCCAGCAGCCGAACTTCAGAGACCCAGTACTTC; CDR3aa: CASSRTSETQYF
j_gene: TRBJ2-1; d_gene: NA; v_gene: TRBV7-8; abundance: NA; CDR3nt: TGTGCCAGCAGCTTCCTGCTAGCCAATGAGCAGTTCTTC; CDR3aa: CASSFLLANEQFF
j_gene: TRBJ2-3; d_gene: TRBD2; v_gene: TRBV12-3/TRBV12-4; abundance: many; CDR3nt: TGTGCCAGCATCAGCGGGGGGAGCACAGATACGCAGTATTTT; CDR3aa: CASISGGSTDTQYF
j_gene: TRBJ2-4; d_gene: NA; v_gene: TRBV20-1; abundance: few; CDR3nt: TGCAGTGCTAGATTCGTAAACATTCAGTACTTC; CDR3aa: CSARFVNIQYF
j_gene: TRBJ1-1; d_gene: NA; v_gene: TRBV5-6; abundance: NA; CDR3nt: TGTGCCAGCAGCTCGATAGGGGTGGATGAAGCTTTCTTT; CDR3aa: CASSSIGVDEAFF
j_gene: TRBJ1-1; d_gene: TRBD1; v_gene: TRBV28; abundance: NA; CDR3nt: TGTGCCAGCAATTTCAGGGGGGGCACTGAAGCTTTCTTT; CDR3aa: CASNFRGGTEAFF
j_gene: TRBJ1-1; d_gene: NA; v_gene: TRBV7-9; abundance: NA; CDR3nt: TGTGCCAGCAGCTTAGCGGGTCAGGGAAAAGCTTTCTTT; CDR3aa: CASSLAGQGKAFF
j_gene: TRBJ1-1; d_gene: NA; v_gene: TRBV6-1; abundance: few; CDR3nt: TGTGCCAGCACCGCGGCTTTCTTT; CDR3aa: CASTAAFF
j_gene: TRBJ2-3; d_gene: TRBD2; v_gene: TRBV7-8; abundance: NA; CDR3nt: TGTGCCAGCAGCCTGAGTAGCGGGGGGGTCACAGATACGCAGTATTTT; CDR3aa: CASSLSSGGVTDTQYF
j_gene: TRBJ1-1; d_gene: NA; v_gene: TRBV12-3/TRBV12-4; abundance: few; CDR3nt: TGTGCCAGCAGAGGACAGACGAACACTGAAGCTTTCTTT; CDR3aa: CASRGQTNTEAFF
j_gene: TRBJ2-1; d_gene: TRBD2; v_gene: TRBV5-4; abundance: NA; CDR3nt: TGTGCCAGCAGCTGGGGACTAGCGGGGGCCATCTACAATGAGCAGTTCTTC; CDR3aa: CASSWGLAGAIYNEQFF
j_gene: TRBJ2-1; d_gene: TRBD1; v_gene: TRBV4-1; abundance: many; CDR3nt: TGCGCCAGCAGCCAAGTAACAGGGGGCTCCTACAATGAGCAGTTCTTC; CDR3aa: CASSQVTGGSYNEQFF
j_gene: TRBJ1-2; d_gene: NA; v_gene: TRBV29-1; abundance: NA; CDR3nt: TGCAGCGTTAGTTGGCCCACGGGCGATGGCTACACCTTC; CDR3aa: CSVSWPTGDGYTF
j_gene: TRBJ1-2; d_gene: NA; v_gene: TRBV3-1; abundance: few; CDR3nt: TGTGCCAGCAGCCAAGTAAACAGGCGGGGCTATGGCTACACCTTC; CDR3aa: CASSQVNRRGYGYTF
j_gene: TRBJ1-1; d_gene: NA; v_gene: TRBV7-9; abundance: NA; CDR3nt: TGTGCCAGCAGCCCTTGGGGAGGTCCGGGAGCTTTCTTT; CDR3aa: CASSPWGGPGAFF
j_gene: TRBJ2-6; d_gene: NA; v_gene: TRBV7-3; abundance: few; CDR3nt: TGTGCCAGCAGCCCGGACAGGGACTACTCTGGGGCCAACGTCCTGACTTTC; CDR3aa: CASSPDRDYSGANVLTF
j_gene: TRBJ2-3; d_gene: NA; v_gene: TRBV25-1; abundance: few; CDR3nt: TGTGCCAGCAGCGATTCCGGGACTTTTGGGTGGGGCACAGATACGCAGTATTTT; CDR3aa: CASSDSGTFGWGTDTQYF
j_gene: TRBJ2-1; d_gene: NA; v_gene: TRBV5-1; abundance: NA; CDR3nt: TGCGCCACCTCCCTGGGGAATGAGCAGTTCTTC; CDR3aa: CATSLGNEQFF
j_gene: TRBJ2-2; d_gene: TRBD2; v_gene: TRBV5-1; abundance: many; CDR3nt: TGCGCCAGCAGCTTGACGGGACTAGCGAGCACCGGGGAGCTGTTTTTT; CDR3aa: CASSLTGLASTGELFF
j_gene: TRBJ1-6; d_gene: NA; v_gene: TRBV5-1; abundance: NA; CDR3nt: TGCGCCAGCAGCTTGGCGAATGGGCCCCTCCACTTT; CDR3aa: CASSLANGPLHF
j_gene: TRBJ1-1; d_gene: NA; v_gene: TRBV12-3/TRBV12-4; abundance: NA; CDR3nt: TGTGCCAGCAGTTTTACGACAGCGACAAACACTGAAGCTTTCTTT; CDR3aa: CASSFTTATNTEAFF
j_gene: TRBJ2-1; d_gene: NA; v_gene: TRBV7-2; abundance: NA; CDR3nt: TGTGCCAGCAGCTTAGGGCCCCGGAGGGATGAGCAGTTCTTC; CDR3aa: CASSLGPRRDEQFF
j_gene: TRBJ2-2; d_gene: TRBD1; v_gene: TRBV7-3; abundance: few; CDR3nt: TGTGCCAGCAGCTTGGACAGGGCGGGCGGGGAGCTGTTTTTT; CDR3aa: CASSLDRAGGELFF
j_gene: TRBJ2-1; d_gene: TRBD1; v_gene: TRBV7-9; abundance: few; CDR3nt: TGTGCCAGTGGAGGACAGGGTCCCGACAATGAGCAGTTCTTC; CDR3aa: CASGGQGPDNEQFF
j_gene: TRBJ1-2; d_gene: NA; v_gene: TRBV20-1; abundance: few; CDR3nt: TGCAGTGCTAGAGAGGGAATTCGCAGGGCGGACTATGGCTACACCTTC; CDR3aa: CSAREGIRRADYGYTF
j_gene: TRBJ2-5; d_gene: TRBD1; v_gene: TRBV4-1; abundance: NA; CDR3nt: TGCGCCAGCAGCCGGGGACAGGGAGAAGAGACCCAGTACTTC; CDR3aa: CASSRGQGEETQYF
j_gene: TRBJ2-7; d_gene: NA; v_gene: TRBV6-1; abundance: NA; CDR3nt: TGTGCCAGCACCGACGGAGGTAGCTCCTACGAGCAGTACTTC; CDR3aa: CASTDGGSSYEQYF
j_gene: TRBJ2-2; d_gene: NA; v_gene: TRBV5-1; abundance: NA; CDR3nt: TGCGCCAGCAGCTCCTACAGGAACACCGGGGAGCTGTTTTTT; CDR3aa: CASSSYRNTGELFF
j_gene: TRBJ2-7; d_gene: TRBD2; v_gene: TRBV6-5; abundance: NA; CDR3nt: TGTGCCAGCAGTTACTCGATCGGCGGGGGTTCCTACGAGCAGTACTTC; CDR3aa: CASSYSIGGGSYEQYF
j_gene: TRBJ2-5; d_gene: NA; v_gene: TRBV29-1; abundance: NA; CDR3nt: TGCAGCGTTGATCCGGCAGGGCTGGAGACCCAGTACTTC; CDR3aa: CSVDPAGLETQYF
j_gene: TRBJ1-3; d_gene: NA; v_gene: TRBV9; abundance: few; CDR3nt: TGTGCCAGCAGCGTAGGGGGAACACCTAGCTCTGGAAACACCATATATTTT; CDR3aa: CASSVGGTPSSGNTIYF
j_gene: TRBJ2-5; d_gene: TRBD2; v_gene: TRBV10-3; abundance: NA; CDR3nt: TGTGCCATCAGACGTAGTGGACCGGGAGGAAGTTCGGGGGAGACCCAGTACTTC; CDR3aa: CAIRRSGPGGSSGETQYF
j_gene: TRBJ1-2; d_gene: NA; v_gene: TRBV20-1; abundance: few; CDR3nt: TGCAGTGCTAGAAGGGGACCCTATGGCTACACCTTC; CDR3aa: CSARRGPYGYTF
j_gene: TRBJ2-4; d_gene: TRBD2; v_gene: TRBV4-2; abundance: many; CDR3nt: TGTGCCAGCAGCCTAGCGGGGGAAGCCAAAAACATTCAGTACTTC; CDR3aa: CASSLAGEAKNIQYF
j_gene: TRBJ1-1; d_gene: NA; v_gene: TRBV28; abundance: NA; CDR3nt: TGTGCCAGCAGTGAACGGGGAGGTCGGGGCACTGAAGCTTTCTTT; CDR3aa: CASSERGGRGTEAFF
j_gene: TRBJ2-2; d_gene: TRBD2; v_gene: TRBV12-3/TRBV12-4; abundance: many; CDR3nt: TGTGCCAGCAGTCCTACTAGCGGGGGGATCGCCGGGGAGCTGTTTTTT; CDR3aa: CASSPTSGGIAGELFF
j_gene: TRBJ1-1; d_gene: NA; v_gene: TRBV5-1; abundance: many; CDR3nt: TGCGCCAGCAGCTCACAGGGTTATCGGACTGAAGCTTTCTTT; CDR3aa: CASSSQGYRTEAFF
j_gene: TRBJ1-2; d_gene: NA; v_gene: TRBV3-1; abundance: NA; CDR3nt: TGTGCCAGCAGCCAAGCCTCACGGGGAGCTAACTATGGCTACACCTTC; CDR3aa: CASSQASRGANYGYTF
j_gene: TRBJ2-6; d_gene: NA; v_gene: TRBV5-1; abundance: NA; CDR3nt: TGCGCCAGCAGCCTCGGGACTGGGGCCAACGTCCTGACTTTC; CDR3aa: CASSLGTGANVLTF
j_gene: TRBJ2-3; d_gene: NA; v_gene: TRBV5-1; abundance: few; CDR3nt: TGCGCCAGCAGCTTGTTCGGACAGTCTAGCACAGATACGCAGTATTTT; CDR3aa: CASSLFGQSSTDTQYF
j_gene: TRBJ1-5; d_gene: NA; v_gene: TRBV19; abundance: few; CDR3nt: TGTGCCAGTATTGGGGCGAGTAATCAGCCCCAGCATTTT; CDR3aa: CASIGASNQPQHF
j_gene: TRBJ2-1; d_gene: NA; v_gene: TRBV7-6; abundance: many; CDR3nt: TGTGCCAGCAGCTTAGCGGGGGCATGGCTACCCTCACCCTACAATGAGCAGTTCTTC; CDR3aa: CASSLAGAWLPSPYNEQFF
j_gene: TRBJ1-5; d_gene: NA; v_gene: TRBV7-2; abundance: NA; CDR3nt: TGTGCCAGCAGCTTCTTGGTCGGTCAGCCCCAGCATTTT; CDR3aa: CASSFLVGQPQHF
j_gene: TRBJ2-1; d_gene: NA; v_gene: TRBV6-5; abundance: NA; CDR3nt: TGTGCCAGCAGCCTAATAGTTGGCCTTGGTCATGAGCAGTTCTTC; CDR3aa: CASSLIVGLGHEQFF
j_gene: TRBJ2-1; d_gene: NA; v_gene: TRBV7-2; abundance: NA; CDR3nt: TGTGCCAGCAGCGGCCGGGACTCCCGCCTCTTC; CDR3aa: CASSGRDSRLF
j_gene: TRBJ2-6; d_gene: NA; v_gene: TRBV5-1; abundance: few; CDR3nt: TGCGCCAGCAGACAGGTCTCTGGGGCCAACGTCCTGACTTTC; CDR3aa: CASRQVSGANVLTF
j_gene: TRBJ2-3; d_gene: NA; v_gene: TRBV5-1; abundance: few; CDR3nt: TGCGCCAGCAGCTTAGCGGTCAGCGGATTCACAGATACGCAGTATTTT; CDR3aa: CASSLAVSGFTDTQYF
j_gene: TRBJ2-5; d_gene: TRBD2; v_gene: TRBV11-2; abundance: NA; CDR3nt: TGTGCCAGCAGCACCCCGACGGAGTTGTCGGGGGGGCGGAGTAGGGAGACCCAGTACTTC; CDR3aa: CASSTPTELSGGRSRETQYF
j_gene: TRBJ2-3; d_gene: TRBD2; v_gene: TRBV4-3; abundance: many; CDR3nt: TGCGCCAGCAGCCAGGATTTTAGCGGGGGGCCGTACTATACGCAGTATTTT; CDR3aa: CASSQDFSGGPYYTQYF
j_gene: TRBJ2-1; d_gene: TRBD1; v_gene: TRBV29-1; abundance: NA; CDR3nt: TGCAGCGTTACTTACCGGGACAGGGGGCTCAATGAGCAGTTCTTC; CDR3aa: CSVTYRDRGLNEQFF
j_gene: TRBJ2-5; d_gene: NA; v_gene: TRBV5-5; abundance: NA; CDR3nt: TGTGCCAGCAGCTTGGCGCAGTACCAAGAGACCCAGTACTTC; CDR3aa: CASSLAQYQETQYF
j_gene: TRBJ2-5; d_gene: NA; v_gene: TRBV6-2/TRBV6-3; abundance: few; CDR3nt: TGTGCCAGCAGTTCATACCGGGACGAAGAGACCCAGTACTTC; CDR3aa: CASSSYRDEETQYF
j_gene: TRBJ2-2; d_gene: NA; v_gene: TRBV5-1; abundance: few; CDR3nt: TGCGCCAGCACCCACAGTGAAGGAGGGGAGCTGTTTTTT; CDR3aa: CASTHSEGGELFF
j_gene: TRBJ1-2; d_gene: NA; v_gene: TRBV11-3; abundance: NA; CDR3nt: TGTGCCAGCAGCTTAGATCGTGGGTCTCATGGCTACACCTTC; CDR3aa: CASSLDRGSHGYTF
j_gene: TRBJ2-7; d_gene: NA; v_gene: TRBV6-2/TRBV6-3; abundance: NA; CDR3nt: TGTGCCACCGCCATATCGGGTAGCTACGAGCAGTACTTC; CDR3aa: CATAISGSYEQYF